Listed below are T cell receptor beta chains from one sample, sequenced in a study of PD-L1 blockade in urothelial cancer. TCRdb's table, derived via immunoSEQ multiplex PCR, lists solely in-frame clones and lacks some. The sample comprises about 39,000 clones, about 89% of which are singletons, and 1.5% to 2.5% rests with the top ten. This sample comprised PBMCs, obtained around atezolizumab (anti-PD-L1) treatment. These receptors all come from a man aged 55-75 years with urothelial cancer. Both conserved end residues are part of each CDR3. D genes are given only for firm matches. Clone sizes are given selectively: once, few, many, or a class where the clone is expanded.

cdr3_nt: TGTGCCAGCTCACCTGGACAGGGGGAGACAGATACGCAGTATTTT
cdr3_aa: CASSPGQGETDTQYF
clone_size: .
v_call: TRBV18
j_call: TRBJ2-3
d_call: TRBD1

cdr3_nt: TGCAGCGCCGGACAGGGGGGTGAAAAACTGTTTTTT
cdr3_aa: CSAGQGGEKLFF
clone_size: once
v_call: TRBV29-1
j_call: TRBJ1-4
d_call: TRBD1

cdr3_nt: TGTGCCAGCAGTTTAACGGGGACAGGGAGTTGGTCCACTGAAGCTTTCTTT
cdr3_aa: CASSLTGTGSWSTEAFF
clone_size: once
v_call: TRBV28
j_call: TRBJ1-1
d_call: TRBD1

cdr3_nt: TGTGCCAGCAGGGGACTGGACTACGAGCAGTACTTC
cdr3_aa: CASRGLDYEQYF
clone_size: .
v_call: TRBV27
j_call: TRBJ2-7
d_call: .

cdr3_nt: TGCGCCAGCAGCTTGGCCGGGTCCCGAAACACCATATATTTT
cdr3_aa: CASSLAGSRNTIYF
clone_size: .
v_call: TRBV5-1
j_call: TRBJ1-3
d_call: .

cdr3_nt: TGTGTCAGAAGCTTCGACCGTCGACTAGCGGGGCTCCGGGAGACCCAGTACTTC
cdr3_aa: CVRSFDRRLAGLRETQYF
clone_size: .
v_call: TRBV7-5
j_call: TRBJ2-5
d_call: .

cdr3_nt: TGTGCCAGCAGCGTAGGGGGCGATGAAGCTTTCTTT
cdr3_aa: CASSVGGDEAFF
clone_size: .
v_call: TRBV9
j_call: TRBJ1-1
d_call: .

cdr3_nt: TGTGCCAGCAGTTCCACAGGGAATCTGTACACCGGGGAGCTGTTTTTT
cdr3_aa: CASSSTGNLYTGELFF
clone_size: .
v_call: TRBV27
j_call: TRBJ2-2
d_call: .

cdr3_nt: TGTGCCAGTAGTGTTACAGGGGGCCCCTACGAGCAGTACTTC
cdr3_aa: CASSVTGGPYEQYF
clone_size: .
v_call: TRBV19
j_call: TRBJ2-7
d_call: TRBD1

cdr3_nt: TGTGCCAGCAGTTACCAAAGGGGTGGCACTGAAGCTTTCTTT
cdr3_aa: CASSYQRGGTEAFF
clone_size: .
v_call: TRBV28
j_call: TRBJ1-1
d_call: .

cdr3_nt: TGTGCCAGCTCACCACTCGGGACTAGCGGGAGGGCCCGCCCAGATACGCAGTATTTT
cdr3_aa: CASSPLGTSGRARPDTQYF
clone_size: .
v_call: TRBV18
j_call: TRBJ2-3
d_call: TRBD2

cdr3_nt: TGTGCCAGCAGCACCGGGACAGCCCATGAATATGGCTACACCTTC
cdr3_aa: CASSTGTAHEYGYTF
clone_size: once
v_call: TRBV6-5
j_call: TRBJ1-2
d_call: TRBD1

cdr3_nt: TGTGCCAGCAGCTTAGCTGGGGCCTATGGCTACACCTTC
cdr3_aa: CASSLAGAYGYTF
clone_size: .
v_call: TRBV7-9
j_call: TRBJ1-2
d_call: .

cdr3_nt: TGTGCCAGCAGCCCCGGCGGGGGAAACACCATATATTTT
cdr3_aa: CASSPGGGNTIYF
clone_size: .
v_call: TRBV11-1
j_call: TRBJ1-3
d_call: .

cdr3_nt: TGTGCCAGCAATATGGACAGGGGAACTAATGAAAAACTGTTTTTT
cdr3_aa: CASNMDRGTNEKLFF
clone_size: .
v_call: TRBV6-1
j_call: TRBJ1-4
d_call: TRBD1

cdr3_nt: TGTGCCAGCAGCTTGAGCGGCAGACAAGGAGAAAAACTGTTTTTT
cdr3_aa: CASSLSGRQGEKLFF
clone_size: .
v_call: TRBV5-6
j_call: TRBJ1-4
d_call: .

cdr3_nt: TGTGCCAGCAGTGATGTCGGAGGGGCTAACACCATATATTTT
cdr3_aa: CASSDVGGANTIYF
clone_size: .
v_call: TRBV6-1
j_call: TRBJ1-3
d_call: .

cdr3_nt: TGTGCCAGCAGCCCTCGGACAGGGGGTTACAATGAGCAGTTCTTC
cdr3_aa: CASSPRTGGYNEQFF
clone_size: .
v_call: TRBV5-5
j_call: TRBJ2-1
d_call: TRBD1

cdr3_nt: TGTGCCAGCAGCAAAGGGCACAATCAGCCCCAGCATTTT
cdr3_aa: CASSKGHNQPQHF
clone_size: .
v_call: TRBV21-1
j_call: TRBJ1-5
d_call: .

cdr3_nt: TGTGCCAGCAGCTTGGACAGGTTGAACACCGGGGAGCTGTTTTTT
cdr3_aa: CASSLDRLNTGELFF
clone_size: .
v_call: TRBV5-5
j_call: TRBJ2-2
d_call: .

cdr3_nt: TGTGCCAGCAGCGTAGTCGGGACTCAGGGAGATACGCAGTATTTT
cdr3_aa: CASSVVGTQGDTQYF
clone_size: .
v_call: TRBV9
j_call: TRBJ2-3
d_call: .

cdr3_nt: TGTGCCAGCAGCGTTGACAGGGGAATTGGCGAAAAACTGTTTTTT
cdr3_aa: CASSVDRGIGEKLFF
clone_size: .
v_call: TRBV9
j_call: TRBJ1-4
d_call: TRBD1

cdr3_nt: TGTGCCAGCAAGACGTCGCAGGGGATCGATACGCAGTATTTT
cdr3_aa: CASKTSQGIDTQYF
clone_size: .
v_call: TRBV2
j_call: TRBJ2-3
d_call: .

cdr3_nt: TGTGCCAGCTCACCAAGTGCAGGGAGGGAGCTGTTTTTT
cdr3_aa: CASSPSAGRELFF
clone_size: .
v_call: TRBV18
j_call: TRBJ2-2
d_call: .

cdr3_nt: TGTGCCATCAGCGCTTCTGGGACTAGCGGGACTAATACGCAGTATTTT
cdr3_aa: CAISASGTSGTNTQYF
clone_size: once
v_call: TRBV10-3
j_call: TRBJ2-3
d_call: TRBD2

cdr3_nt: TGCGCCAGCAGCTTGGAACAGGGGGGAACCTACGAGCAGTACTTC
cdr3_aa: CASSLEQGGTYEQYF
clone_size: once
v_call: TRBV5-1
j_call: TRBJ2-7
d_call: TRBD1

cdr3_nt: TGTGCCAGCAGTGTTAACACAGCCCCCAACTATGGCTACACCTTC
cdr3_aa: CASSVNTAPNYGYTF
clone_size: .
v_call: TRBV2
j_call: TRBJ1-2
d_call: .

cdr3_nt: TGCGCCAGCAGTGAGGGGCTAGCGGGCAATGAGCAGTTCTTC
cdr3_aa: CASSEGLAGNEQFF
clone_size: .
v_call: TRBV10-2
j_call: TRBJ2-1
d_call: TRBD2

cdr3_nt: TGTGCCAGCACCCCCATGGAGGGGACCTACAATGAGCAGTTCTTC
cdr3_aa: CASTPMEGTYNEQFF
clone_size: .
v_call: TRBV9
j_call: TRBJ2-1
d_call: .

cdr3_nt: TGTGCCAGAAGCTTGGCAAGACAGGGAGAGGACTATGGCTACACCTTC
cdr3_aa: CARSLARQGEDYGYTF
clone_size: .
v_call: TRBV5-3
j_call: TRBJ1-2
d_call: TRBD1

cdr3_nt: TGTGCCAGCAGCGTGATGGAGGGGAAAGGCTATGGCTACACCTTC
cdr3_aa: CASSVMEGKGYGYTF
clone_size: .
v_call: TRBV13
j_call: TRBJ1-2
d_call: .

cdr3_nt: TGCGCCAGCAGTCAGGGAGGCCCTGGAAACACCATATATTTT
cdr3_aa: CASSQGGPGNTIYF
clone_size: .
v_call: TRBV5-1
j_call: TRBJ1-3
d_call: .

cdr3_nt: TGTGCCAGCAGCCTAGGTCGCCTACTTATGTCGGTCTACACCTTC
cdr3_aa: CASSLGRLLMSVYTF
clone_size: once
v_call: TRBV28
j_call: TRBJ1-2
d_call: .

cdr3_nt: TGTGCCAGCGGGACCTGGACTAGCGGGAGGAGTGGGGGTAACTACAATGAGCAGTTCTTC
cdr3_aa: CASGTWTSGRSGGNYNEQFF
clone_size: .
v_call: TRBV7-8
j_call: TRBJ2-1
d_call: TRBD2

cdr3_nt: TGCGCCAGCAGCTCCACGGGGGACACCGGGGAGCTGTTTTTT
cdr3_aa: CASSSTGDTGELFF
clone_size: .
v_call: TRBV5-1
j_call: TRBJ2-2
d_call: .

cdr3_nt: TGTGCCAGCAGCTCTCCGGGACTAGCGGGAGTAGAGACCCAGTACTTC
cdr3_aa: CASSSPGLAGVETQYF
clone_size: .
v_call: TRBV7-2
j_call: TRBJ2-5
d_call: TRBD2

cdr3_nt: TGTGCCAGCAGTCTAACTAGCGGGGGAACCTACGAGCAGTACTTC
cdr3_aa: CASSLTSGGTYEQYF
clone_size: .
v_call: TRBV6-6
j_call: TRBJ2-7
d_call: TRBD2

cdr3_nt: TGTGCCAGCCAAAAAGGGACTAGCGGGATCAATGAGCAGTTCTTC
cdr3_aa: CASQKGTSGINEQFF
clone_size: .
v_call: TRBV11-2
j_call: TRBJ2-1
d_call: TRBD2

cdr3_nt: TGTGCCAGCACTGGCCGGGAGGCATTGTACAATGAGCAGTTCTTC
cdr3_aa: CASTGREALYNEQFF
clone_size: .
v_call: TRBV21-1
j_call: TRBJ2-1
d_call: .

cdr3_nt: TGTGCCAGCAGCTCGGGACTGAAAGAGACCCAGTACTTC
cdr3_aa: CASSSGLKETQYF
clone_size: .
v_call: TRBV5-4
j_call: TRBJ2-5
d_call: .

cdr3_nt: TGTGCCAGCAGCACTATACCCAATCAGCCCCAGCATTTT
cdr3_aa: CASSTIPNQPQHF
clone_size: .
v_call: TRBV7-8
j_call: TRBJ1-5
d_call: .

cdr3_nt: TGTGCCAGCAGTTTGGCAGCGGGGGCCCAAGAGACCCAGTACTTC
cdr3_aa: CASSLAAGAQETQYF
clone_size: .
v_call: TRBV28
j_call: TRBJ2-5
d_call: TRBD2

cdr3_nt: TGTGCCAGCTCACCGCCGGGACAGGGGGGCCACGAGCAGTACTTC
cdr3_aa: CASSPPGQGGHEQYF
clone_size: once
v_call: TRBV18
j_call: TRBJ2-7
d_call: TRBD1

cdr3_nt: TGTGCCAGCAGCTTGGGGGCTATGTCTGGAAACACCATATATTTT
cdr3_aa: CASSLGAMSGNTIYF
clone_size: .
v_call: TRBV5-6
j_call: TRBJ1-3
d_call: .

cdr3_nt: TGTGCCATCAGTGCGGGGGACGACAATGAGCAGTTCTTC
cdr3_aa: CAISAGDDNEQFF
clone_size: .
v_call: TRBV10-3
j_call: TRBJ2-1
d_call: .

cdr3_nt: TGCGCCAGCAGGAGGGAGGCAACTAATGAAAAACTGTTTTTT
cdr3_aa: CASRREATNEKLFF
clone_size: .
v_call: TRBV5-1
j_call: TRBJ1-4
d_call: .